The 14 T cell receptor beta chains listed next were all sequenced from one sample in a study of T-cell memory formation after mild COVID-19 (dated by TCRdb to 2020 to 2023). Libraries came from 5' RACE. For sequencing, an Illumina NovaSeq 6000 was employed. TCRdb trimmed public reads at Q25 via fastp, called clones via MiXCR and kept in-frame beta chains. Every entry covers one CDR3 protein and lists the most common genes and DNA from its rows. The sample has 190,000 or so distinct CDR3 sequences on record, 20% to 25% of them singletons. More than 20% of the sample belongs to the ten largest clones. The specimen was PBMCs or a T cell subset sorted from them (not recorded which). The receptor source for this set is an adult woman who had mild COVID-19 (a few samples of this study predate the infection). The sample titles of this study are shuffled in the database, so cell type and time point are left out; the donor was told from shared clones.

The CDR3 region is CASSTGWAEQFF. For the CDR3, the DNA is TGTGCCAGCAGTACAGGGTGGGCTGAGCAGTTCTTC. The rearrangement uses TRBV6-5 and TRBJ2-1, with D perhaps matching TRBD1 (6 bases). The CDR3 is made up of 12 amino acids. The V end lost 5 bases, the J end lost 9 bases, and 11 bases lay between the germline ends. Germline V CDR1 and CDR2: MNHEY, SVGAGI.

In DNA, the CDR3 is TGTGCCAGCTCGGGGGGAGGACAGGCGTTCTACGAGCAGTACTTC. Translated, it gives CASSGGGQAFYEQYF. The rearrangement uses TRBV18 and TRBJ2-7; D possibly corresponds to TRBD1 (7 bases). Germline-derived CDR1 and CDR2 are KGHSH and LQKENI. The CDR3 sequence is 15 residues long. V was shortened by 6 bases and J by 3 bases, with 18 bases between the two germline ends. Based on the CDR3 plus reference TRBV18 and TRBJ2-7, the full variable domain is NAGVMQNPRHLVRRRGQEARLRCSPMKGHSHVYWYRQLPEEGLKFMVYLQKENIIDESGMPKERFSAEFPKEGPSILRIQQVVRGDSAAYFCASSGGGQAFYEQYFGPGTRLTVT.

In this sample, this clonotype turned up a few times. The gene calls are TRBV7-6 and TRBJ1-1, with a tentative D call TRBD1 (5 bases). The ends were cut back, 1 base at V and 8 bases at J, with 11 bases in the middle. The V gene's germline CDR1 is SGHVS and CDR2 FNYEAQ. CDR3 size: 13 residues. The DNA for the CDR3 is TGTGCCAGCAGCTTAGTGGCTTCAGGGGAAGCTTTCTTT. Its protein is CASSLVASGEAFF.

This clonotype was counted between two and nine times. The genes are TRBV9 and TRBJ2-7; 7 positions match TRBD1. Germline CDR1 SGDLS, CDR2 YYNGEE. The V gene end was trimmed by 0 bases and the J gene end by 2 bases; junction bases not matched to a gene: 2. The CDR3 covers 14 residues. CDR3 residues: CASSVGDRTYEQYF. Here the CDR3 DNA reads TGTGCCAGCAGCGTAGGGGACAGAACCTACGAGCAGTACTTC.

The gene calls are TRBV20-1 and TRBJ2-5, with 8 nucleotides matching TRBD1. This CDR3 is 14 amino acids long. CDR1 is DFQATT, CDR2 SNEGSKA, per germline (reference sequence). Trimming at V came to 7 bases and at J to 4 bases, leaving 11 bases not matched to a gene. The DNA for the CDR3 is TGCAGTGGGATTATCGACAGGGGAGGAGAGACCCAGTACTTC. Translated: CSGIIDRGGETQYF.

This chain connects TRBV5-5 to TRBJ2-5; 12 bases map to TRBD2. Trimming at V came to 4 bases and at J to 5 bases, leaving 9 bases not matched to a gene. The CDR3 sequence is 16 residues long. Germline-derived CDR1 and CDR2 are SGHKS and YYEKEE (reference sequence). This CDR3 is CASSIRLAGGMETQYF. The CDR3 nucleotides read TGTGCCAGCAGCATCCGGCTAGCGGGGGGGATGGAGACCCAGTACTTC.

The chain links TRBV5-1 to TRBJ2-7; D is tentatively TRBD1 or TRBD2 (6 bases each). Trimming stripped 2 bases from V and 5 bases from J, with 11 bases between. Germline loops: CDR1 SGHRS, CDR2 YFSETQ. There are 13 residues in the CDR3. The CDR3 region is CASSFTGTHEQYF. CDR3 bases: TGCGCCAGCAGCTTCACAGGGACTCACGAGCAGTACTTC.

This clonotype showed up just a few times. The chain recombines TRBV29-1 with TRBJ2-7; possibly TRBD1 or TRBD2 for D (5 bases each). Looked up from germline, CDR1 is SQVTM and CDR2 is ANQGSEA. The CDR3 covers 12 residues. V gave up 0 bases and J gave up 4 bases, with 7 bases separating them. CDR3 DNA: TGCAGCGTTGAAGAGGGGGATTACGAGCAGTACTTC. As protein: CSVEEGDYEQYF.

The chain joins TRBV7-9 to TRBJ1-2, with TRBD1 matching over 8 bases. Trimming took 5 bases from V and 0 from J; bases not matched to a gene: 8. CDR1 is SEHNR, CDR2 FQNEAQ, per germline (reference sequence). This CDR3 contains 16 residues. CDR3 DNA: TGTGCCAGCAGCCCAACCGGACAGGGCGCTAACTATGGCTACACCTTC. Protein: CASSPTGQGANYGYTF.

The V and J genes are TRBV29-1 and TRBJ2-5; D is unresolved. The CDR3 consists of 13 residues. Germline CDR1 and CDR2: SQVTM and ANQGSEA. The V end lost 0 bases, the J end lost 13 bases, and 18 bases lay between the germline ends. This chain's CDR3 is CSVEDPPEFLRYF. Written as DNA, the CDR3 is TGCAGCGTTGAAGATCCTCCTGAGTTCTTGCGGTACTTC. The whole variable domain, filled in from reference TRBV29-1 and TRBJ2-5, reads SAVISQKPSRDICQRGTSLTIQCQVDSQVTMMFWYRQQPGQSLTLIATANQGSEATYESGFVIDKFPISRPNLTFSTLTVSNMSPEDSSIYLCSVEDPPEFLRYFGPGTRLLVL.

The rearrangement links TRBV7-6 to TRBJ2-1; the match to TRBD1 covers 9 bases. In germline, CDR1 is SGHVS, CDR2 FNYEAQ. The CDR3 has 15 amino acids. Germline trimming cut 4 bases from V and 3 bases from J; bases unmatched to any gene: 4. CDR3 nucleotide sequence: TGTGCCAGCAGCTCGACAGGGGGGGACTACAATGAGCAGTTCTTC. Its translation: CASSSTGGDYNEQFF.

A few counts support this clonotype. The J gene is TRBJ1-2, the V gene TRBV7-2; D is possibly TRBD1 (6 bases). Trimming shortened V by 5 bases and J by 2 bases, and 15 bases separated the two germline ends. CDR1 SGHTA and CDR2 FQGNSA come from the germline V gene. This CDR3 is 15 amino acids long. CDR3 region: CASSRYRDTNYGYTF. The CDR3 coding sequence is TGTGCCAGCAGCCGTTACCGGGACACCAACTATGGCTACACCTTC.

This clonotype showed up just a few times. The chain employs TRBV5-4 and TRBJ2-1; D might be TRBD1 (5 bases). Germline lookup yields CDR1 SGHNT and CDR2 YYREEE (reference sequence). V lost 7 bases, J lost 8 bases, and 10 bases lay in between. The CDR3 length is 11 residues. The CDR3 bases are TGTGCCAGCCTCAGGGCCGATGAGCAGTTCTTC. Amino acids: CASLRADEQFF.

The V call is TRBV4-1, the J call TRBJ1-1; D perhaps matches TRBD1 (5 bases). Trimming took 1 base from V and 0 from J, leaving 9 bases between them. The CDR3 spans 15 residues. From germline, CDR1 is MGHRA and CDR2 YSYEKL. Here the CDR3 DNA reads TGCGCCAGCAGCCAAGTTGACAGAATGAACACTGAAGCTTTCTTT. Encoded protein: CASSQVDRMNTEAFF.